This is a list of T cell receptor beta chains from one sample in a study of STAT3 mutations in large granular lymphocyte leukemia. Assay: immunoSEQ multiplex PCR; the TCRdb copy retains only in-frame clones and omits some. In the table there are 37,000 or so clones, approximately 90% of which are singletons. Source material: PBMCs. The receptors stem from a human donor with T large granular lymphocyte leukemia. Some clones in this sample may be carry-over from other donors' samples. CDR3s include the opening cysteine and the closing phenylalanine or tryptophan. A D gene is named only where the DNA matches it firmly. A row's size may be missing; if present it is once, few, many or a size class.

abundance	d_gene	v_gene	j_gene	CDR3aa	CDR3nt
.	TRBD2	TRBV10-2	TRBJ2-5	CASASGGETETQYF	TGCGCCAGCGCGAGCGGGGGGGAGACGGAGACCCAGTACTTC
.	TRBD1	TRBV30	TRBJ1-2	CAWSVPGTGSNYGYTF	TGTGCCTGGAGTGTACCCGGGACAGGGAGCAACTATGGCTACACCTTC
once	.	TRBV5-5	TRBJ1-6	CASSLVQGGSLHF	TGTGCCAGCAGCTTGGTACAGGGTGGGTCCCTCCACTTT
.	TRBD1	TRBV29-1	TRBJ1-2	CSVAGQFYGYTF	TGCAGCGTCGCGGGACAGTTCTATGGCTACACCTTC
.	TRBD1	TRBV7-2	TRBJ1-5	CASSPRTGGVPQHF	TGTGCCAGCAGCCCAAGGACAGGGGGTGTGCCCCAGCATTTT
few	.	TRBV5-4	TRBJ1-2	CASSPGLGEYYGYTF	TGTGCCAGCAGCCCCGGATTGGGGGAGTACTATGGCTACACCTTC
.	.	TRBV18	TRBJ1-1	CASSPPPPRETEAFF	TGTGCCAGCTCACCACCACCGCCGAGGGAAACTGAAGCTTTCTTT
.	TRBD1	TRBV7-9	TRBJ2-2	CASSERTGISGELFF	TGTGCCAGCAGCGAGCGGACAGGGATATCCGGGGAGCTGTTTTTT
.	.	TRBV20-1	TRBJ1-2	CSVGQAAGYTF	TGCAGTGTGGGGCAGGCTGCCGGCTACACCTTC
.	TRBD1	TRBV7-9	TRBJ1-1	CASSLTGLGTEAFF	TGTGCCAGCAGCTTGACAGGGTTAGGGACTGAAGCTTTCTTT
.	.	TRBV27	TRBJ2-7	CASSVSQGGGYEQYF	TGTGCCAGCAGTGTATCTCAGGGTGGGGGCTACGAGCAGTACTTC
.	.	TRBV5-1	TRBJ2-4	CASSLDPRGSTGHIQYF	TGCGCCAGCAGCTTGGACCCGAGGGGGAGTACGGGCCACATTCAGTACTTC
once	TRBD1	TRBV7-2	TRBJ1-1	CASSFAVTGLGTEAFF	TGTGCCAGCAGCTTCGCCGTGACAGGGCTCGGCACTGAAGCTTTCTTT
.	.	TRBV5-1	TRBJ2-3	CASSLERASTDTQYF	TGCGCCAGCAGCTTAGAGCGCGCTAGCACAGATACGCAGTATTTT
few	.	TRBV27	TRBJ1-6	CASSLWGAGNNSPLHF	TGTGCCAGCAGTTTATGGGGGGCCGGGAATAATTCACCCCTCCACTTT
.	.	TRBV9	TRBJ2-7	CASSPPTSYEQYF	TGTGCCAGCAGCCCCCCCACATCCTACGAGCAGTACTTC
.	TRBD1	TRBV2	TRBJ1-2	CASPRDRNNYGYTF	TGTGCCAGTCCTCGGGACAGGAATAACTATGGCTACACCTTC
.	.	TRBV6-5	TRBJ1-3	CASSPHSGNTIYF	TGTGCCAGCAGTCCCCACTCTGGAAACACCATATATTTT
.	TRBD2	TRBV11-2	TRBJ2-1	CASSLARTSGGRDNEQFF	TGTGCCAGCAGCTTAGCCCGGACTAGCGGGGGAAGGGACAATGAGCAGTTCTTC
.	.	TRBV7-9	TRBJ2-3	CASSKVLAQKSTDTQYF	TGTGCCAGCAGCAAGGTCTTAGCGCAAAAGAGCACAGATACGCAGTATTTT
.	.	TRBV18	TRBJ1-5	CASSTDRDQPQHF	TGTGCCAGCTCAACCGACAGAGATCAGCCCCAGCATTTT
.	TRBD1	TRBV5-8	TRBJ1-5	CASSRGTGGNQPQHF	TGTGCCAGCAGTAGAGGGACAGGAGGCAATCAGCCCCAGCATTTT
.	.	TRBV27	TRBJ2-5	CASSLGPDQYF	TGTGCCAGCAGTTTGGGTCCGGACCAGTACTTC
.	.	TRBV9	TRBJ2-3	CASRGGGDTQYF	TGTGCCAGCAGAGGGGGGGGAGATACGCAGTATTTT
.	.	TRBV5-8	TRBJ1-1	CASSFGQGRNTEAFF	TGTGCCAGCAGCTTTGGGCAGGGTCGTAACACTGAAGCTTTCTTT
.	.	TRBV5-5	TRBJ1-4	CASSGTPPTNEKLFF	TGTGCCAGCAGCGGGACACCACCAACTAATGAAAAACTGTTTTTT
once	.	TRBV9	TRBJ1-1	CASSVGHQNTEAFF	TGTGCCAGCAGCGTAGGGCACCAGAACACTGAAGCTTTCTTT
.	.	TRBV28	TRBJ1-4	CASSVPVGGGTNEKLFF	TGTGCCAGCAGTGTCCCCGTGGGGGGTGGGACTAATGAAAAACTGTTTTTT
.	.	TRBV28	TRBJ1-4	CASRPPRASNEKLFF	TGTGCCAGCAGGCCCCCCCGGGCCTCTAATGAAAAACTGTTTTTT
.	.	TRBV2	TRBJ2-7	CASTSSSYEQYF	TGTGCCAGCACCTCCAGCTCCTACGAGCAGTACTTC
.	.	TRBV11-2	TRBJ2-7	CASSHETGEQYF	TGTGCCAGCAGCCACGAGACCGGGGAGCAGTACTTC
.	.	TRBV6-1	TRBJ2-5	CASSGTDQETQYF	TGTGCCAGCAGCGGGACGGACCAAGAGACCCAGTACTTC
.	.	TRBV6-5	TRBJ1-6	CASSYGVRVIGSPLHF	TGTGCCAGCAGTTACGGGGTTAGGGTAATAGGATCACCCCTCCACTTT
.	.	TRBV5-4	TRBJ1-3	CASSTVGAHSGNTIYF	TGTGCCAGCAGCACCGTGGGGGCCCACTCTGGAAACACCATATATTTT
.	.	TRBV5-6	TRBJ1-6	CASSPFYRAGNSPLHF	TGTGCCAGCAGCCCCTTCTACAGGGCAGGTAATTCACCCCTCCACTTT
few	.	TRBV4-1	TRBJ1-5	CASSQGDSLNQPQHF	TGCGCCAGCAGCCAAGGTGACAGCCTCAATCAGCCCCAGCATTTT
.	.	TRBV28	TRBJ1-2	CASTRQANYGYTF	TGTGCCAGCACCCGACAGGCTAACTATGGCTACACCTTC
.	.	TRBV5-1	TRBJ2-2	CASSNRDPNTGELFF	TGCGCCAGTTCGAACAGGGACCCGAACACCGGGGAGCTGTTTTTT
.	.	TRBV5-4	TRBJ1-4	CASSWGANEKLFF	TGTGCCAGCAGCTGGGGGGCTAATGAAAAACTGTTTTTT
.	.	TRBV28	TRBJ2-7	CASRGFRYAEQYF	TGTGCCAGCAGGGGGTTTCGGTACGCCGAGCAGTACTTC
once	.	TRBV2	TRBJ1-2	CASRFPGPNGYTF	TGTGCCAGCAGGTTTCCGGGCCCCAATGGCTACACCTTC
.	.	TRBV30	TRBJ1-2	CAWSRDTDYGYTF	TGTGCCTGGAGCCGGGACACGGACTATGGCTACACCTTC
.	.	TRBV20-1	TRBJ1-3	CSASTGNTIYF	TGCAGTGCGAGTACTGGAAACACCATATATTTT
.	TRBD2	TRBV5-1	TRBJ2-1	CASSSHYRLAGNNEQFF	TGCGCCAGCAGCTCCCATTACCGACTAGCGGGGAACAATGAGCAGTTCTTC
.	.	TRBV5-1	TRBJ2-3	CASSLVAGTDTQYF	TGCGCCAGCAGCTTGGTAGCGGGCACAGATACGCAGTATTTT
.	.	TRBV5-6	TRBJ1-4	CASSLVGRINEKLFF	TGTGCCAGCAGCTTGGTAGGCCGGATTAATGAAAAACTGTTTTTT
few	.	TRBV21-1	TRBJ2-7	CASAEGNEQYF	TGTGCCAGCGCCGAGGGGAACGAGCAGTACTTC
.	.	TRBV7-9	TRBJ1-2	CASSSAPLRDDYGYTF	TGTGCCAGCAGCTCAGCCCCTCTTCGGGACGACTATGGCTACACCTTC
.	TRBD1	TRBV7-9	TRBJ2-2	CASSSSDRGYDGELFF	TGTGCCAGCAGCTCCTCTGACAGGGGATATGACGGGGAGCTGTTTTTT
.	.	TRBV5-1	TRBJ1-1	CASSSDGMNTEAFF	TGCGCCAGCAGCTCGGACGGAATGAACACTGAAGCTTTCTTT
.	.	TRBV6-1	TRBJ2-7	CASSRGTAEQYF	TGTGCCAGCAGTCGAGGGACGGCCGAGCAGTACTTC
.	.	TRBV27	TRBJ2-3	CASSSRGAGDTQYF	TGTGCCAGCAGTTCACGGGGGGCGGGAGATACGCAGTATTTT
.	.	TRBV7-2	TRBJ1-5	CASSRTSGNQPQHF	TGTGCCAGCAGCCGGACCTCCGGGAATCAGCCCCAGCATTTT
once	TRBD1	TRBV30	TRBJ1-2	CAWGTGCGYTF	TGTGCCTGGGGGACAGGGTGTGGCTACACCTTC